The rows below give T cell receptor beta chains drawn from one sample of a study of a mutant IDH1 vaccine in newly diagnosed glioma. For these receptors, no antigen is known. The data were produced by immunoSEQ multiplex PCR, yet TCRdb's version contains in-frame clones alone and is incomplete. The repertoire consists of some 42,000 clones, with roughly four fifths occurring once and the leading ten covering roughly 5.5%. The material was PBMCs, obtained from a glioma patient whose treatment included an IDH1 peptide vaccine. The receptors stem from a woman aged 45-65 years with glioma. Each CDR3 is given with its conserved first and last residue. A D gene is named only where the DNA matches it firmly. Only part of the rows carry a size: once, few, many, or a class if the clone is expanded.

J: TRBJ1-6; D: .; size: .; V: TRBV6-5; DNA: TGTGCCAGCCTTGACGGGGCCGGGGGGGGTCCCCTCCACTTT; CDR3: CASLDGAGGGPLHF
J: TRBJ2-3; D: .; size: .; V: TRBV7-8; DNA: TGTGCCAGCAGCTTGGACAGAAGAACCACAGATACGCAGTATTTT; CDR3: CASSLDRRTTDTQYF
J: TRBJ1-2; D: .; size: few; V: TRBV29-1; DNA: TGCAGCACGGGAGCTGGGGGCTACACCTTC; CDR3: CSTGAGGYTF
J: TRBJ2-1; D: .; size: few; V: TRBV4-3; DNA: TGCGCCAGCAGCCAAGATAAAGCTGGCTCCTACAATGAGCAGTTCTTC; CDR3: CASSQDKAGSYNEQFF
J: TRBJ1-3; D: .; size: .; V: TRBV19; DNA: TGTGCCAGTTTGGGGGGCCACACCATATATTTT; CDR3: CASLGGHTIYF
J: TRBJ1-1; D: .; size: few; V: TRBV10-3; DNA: TGTGCCATCAGTTTAGACAACATGAACACTGAAGCTTTCTTT; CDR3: CAISLDNMNTEAFF
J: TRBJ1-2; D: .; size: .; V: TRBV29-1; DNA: TGCAGCGTTGAATACGGACGGGTTTCCTATGGCTACACCTTC; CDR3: CSVEYGRVSYGYTF
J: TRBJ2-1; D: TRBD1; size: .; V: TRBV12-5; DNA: TGTGCTAGTGGTTTGGGGAATACCGGGACAGGGAGATACAATGAGCAGTTCTTC; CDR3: CASGLGNTGTGRYNEQFF
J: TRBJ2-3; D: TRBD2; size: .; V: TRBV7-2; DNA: TGTGCCAGCAAAACTAGCGGGGGGGTCAGGAATACGCAGTATTTT; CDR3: CASKTSGGVRNTQYF
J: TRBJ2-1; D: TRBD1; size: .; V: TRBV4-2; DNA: TGTGCCAGCAGCCTACCGGGACAGGGGGGGAATGAGCAGTTCTTC; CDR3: CASSLPGQGGNEQFF
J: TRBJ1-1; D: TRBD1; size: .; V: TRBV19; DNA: TGTGCCAGTAGTATAGGGACAGGGTCGACTGAAGCTTTCTTT; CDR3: CASSIGTGSTEAFF
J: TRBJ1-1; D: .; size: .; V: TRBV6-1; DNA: TGTGCCAGCAGTGAAGTGAGGGAGGCTGAAGCTTTCTTT; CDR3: CASSEVREAEAFF
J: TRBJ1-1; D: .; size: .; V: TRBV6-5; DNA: TGTGCCAGCAGAATACAGGGATACACTGAAGCTTTCTTT; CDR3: CASRIQGYTEAFF
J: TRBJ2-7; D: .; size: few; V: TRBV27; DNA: TGTGCCAGCAGTTTAGGACCCAAGGCAGGCTACGAGCAGTACTTC; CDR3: CASSLGPKAGYEQYF
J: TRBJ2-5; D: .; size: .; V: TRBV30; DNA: TGTGCCTGGAGTGGCCTCCAAGAGACCCAGTACTTC; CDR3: CAWSGLQETQYF
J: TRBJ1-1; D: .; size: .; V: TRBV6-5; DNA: TGTGCCACAGGGGATTGGAGCACTGAAGCTTTCTTT; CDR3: CATGDWSTEAFF